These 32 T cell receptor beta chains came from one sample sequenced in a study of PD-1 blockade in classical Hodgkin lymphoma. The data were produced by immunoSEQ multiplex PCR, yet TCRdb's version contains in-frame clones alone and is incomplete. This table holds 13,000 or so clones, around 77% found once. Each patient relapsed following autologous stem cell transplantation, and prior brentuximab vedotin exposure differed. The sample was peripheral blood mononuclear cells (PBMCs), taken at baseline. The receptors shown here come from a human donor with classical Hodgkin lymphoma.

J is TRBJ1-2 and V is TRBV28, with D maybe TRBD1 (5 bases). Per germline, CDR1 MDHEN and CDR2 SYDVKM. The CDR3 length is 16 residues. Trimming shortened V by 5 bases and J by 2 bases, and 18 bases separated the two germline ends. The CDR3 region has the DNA TGTGCCAGCAGTCTCCTTCCTGGGACGCCGAACTATGGCTACACCTTC. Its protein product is CASSLLPGTPNYGYTF.

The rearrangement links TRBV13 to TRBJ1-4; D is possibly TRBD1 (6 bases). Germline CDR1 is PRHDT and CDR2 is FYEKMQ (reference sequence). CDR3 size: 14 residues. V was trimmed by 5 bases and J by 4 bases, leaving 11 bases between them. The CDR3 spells CASSRQELNEKLFF. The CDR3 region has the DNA TGTGCCAGCAGCAGACAGGAGCTTAATGAAAAACTGTTTTTT. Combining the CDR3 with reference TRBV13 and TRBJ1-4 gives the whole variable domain AAGVIQSPRHLIKEKRETATLKCYPIPRHDTVYWYQQGPGQDPQFLISFYEKMQSDKGSIPDRFSAQQFSDYHSELNMSSLELGDSALYFCASSRQELNEKLFFGSGTQLSVL.

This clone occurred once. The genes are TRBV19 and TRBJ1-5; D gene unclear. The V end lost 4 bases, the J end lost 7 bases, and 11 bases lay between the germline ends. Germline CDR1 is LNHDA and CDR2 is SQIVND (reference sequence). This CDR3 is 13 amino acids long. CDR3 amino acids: CASSKVPGQPQHF. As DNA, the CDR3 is TGTGCCAGTAGTAAAGTTCCCGGACAGCCCCAGCATTTT.

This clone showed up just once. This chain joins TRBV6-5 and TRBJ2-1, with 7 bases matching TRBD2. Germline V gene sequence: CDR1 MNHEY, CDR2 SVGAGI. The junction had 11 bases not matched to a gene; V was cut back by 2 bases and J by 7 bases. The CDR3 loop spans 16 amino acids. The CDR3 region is CASSYGGSFTGNEQFF. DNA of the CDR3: TGTGCCAGCAGTTACGGCGGGAGCTTTACGGGGAATGAGCAGTTCTTC.

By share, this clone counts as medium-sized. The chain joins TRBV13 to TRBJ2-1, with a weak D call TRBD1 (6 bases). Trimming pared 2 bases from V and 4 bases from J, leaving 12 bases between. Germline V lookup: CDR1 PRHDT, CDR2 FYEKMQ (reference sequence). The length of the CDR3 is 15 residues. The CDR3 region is CASSLMERGYNEQFF. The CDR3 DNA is TGTGCCAGCAGCTTAATGGAGAGGGGGTACAATGAGCAGTTCTTC.

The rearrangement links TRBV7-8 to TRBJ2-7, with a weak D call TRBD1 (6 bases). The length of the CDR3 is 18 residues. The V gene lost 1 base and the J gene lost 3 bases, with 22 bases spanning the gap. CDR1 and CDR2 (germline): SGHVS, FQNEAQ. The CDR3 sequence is CASSLEASRGRVNYEQYV. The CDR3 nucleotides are TGTGCCAGCAGCTTAGAGGCGTCCAGGGGCAGAGTTAACTACGAGCAGTACGTC.

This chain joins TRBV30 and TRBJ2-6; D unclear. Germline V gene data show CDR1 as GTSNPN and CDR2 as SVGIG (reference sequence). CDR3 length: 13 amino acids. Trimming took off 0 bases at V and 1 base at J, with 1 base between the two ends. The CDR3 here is CAWSVSGANVLTF. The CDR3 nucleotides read TGTGCCTGGAGTGTATCTGGGGCCAACGTCCTGACTTTC. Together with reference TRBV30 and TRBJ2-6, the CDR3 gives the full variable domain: SQTIHQWPATLVQPVGSPLSLECTVEGTSNPNLYWYRQAAGRGLQLLFYSVGIGQISSEVPQNLSASRPQDRQFILSSKKLLLSDSGFYLCAWSVSGANVLTFGAGSRLTVL.

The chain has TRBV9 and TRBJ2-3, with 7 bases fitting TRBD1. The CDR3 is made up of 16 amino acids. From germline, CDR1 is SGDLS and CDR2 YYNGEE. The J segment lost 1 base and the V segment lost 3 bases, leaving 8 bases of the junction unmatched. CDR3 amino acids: CASSARTGERTDTQYF. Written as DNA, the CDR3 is TGTGCCAGCAGCGCCAGAACAGGGGAGCGCACAGATACGCAGTATTTT. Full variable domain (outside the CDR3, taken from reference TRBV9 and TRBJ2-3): DSGVTQTPKHLITATGQRVTLRCSPRSGDLSVYWYQQSLDQGLQFLIQYYNGEERAKGNILERFSAQQFPDLHSELNLSSLELGDSALYFCASSARTGERTDTQYFGPGTRLTVL.

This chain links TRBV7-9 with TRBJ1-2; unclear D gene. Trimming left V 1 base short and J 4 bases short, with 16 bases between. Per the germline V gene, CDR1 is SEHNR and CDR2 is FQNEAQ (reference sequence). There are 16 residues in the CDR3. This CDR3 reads CASSLGLTGSLYGYTF. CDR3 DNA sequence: TGTGCCAGCAGCTTAGGGTTGACCGGCAGCCTCTATGGCTACACCTTC.

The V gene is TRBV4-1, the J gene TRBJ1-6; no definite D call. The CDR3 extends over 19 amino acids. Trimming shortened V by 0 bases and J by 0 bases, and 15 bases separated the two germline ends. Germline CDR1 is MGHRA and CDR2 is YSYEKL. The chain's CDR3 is CASSQEAGKVSSYNSPLHF. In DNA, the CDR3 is TGCGCCAGCAGCCAAGAGGCCGGTAAAGTGAGCTCCTATAATTCACCCCTCCACTTT.

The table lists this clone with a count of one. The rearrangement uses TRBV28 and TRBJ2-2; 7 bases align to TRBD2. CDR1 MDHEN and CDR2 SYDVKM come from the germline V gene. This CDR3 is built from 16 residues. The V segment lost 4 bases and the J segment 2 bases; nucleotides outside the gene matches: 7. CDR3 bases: TGTGCCAGCAGTTCCCTAGCGGTGGGTAACACCGGGGAGCTGTTTTTT. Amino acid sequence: CASSSLAVGNTGELFF.

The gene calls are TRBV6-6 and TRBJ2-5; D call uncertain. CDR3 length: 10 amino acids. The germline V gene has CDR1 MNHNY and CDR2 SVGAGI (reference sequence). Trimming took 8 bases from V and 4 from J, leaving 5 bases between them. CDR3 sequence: CASGLETQYF. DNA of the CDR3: TGTGCCAGCGGATTAGAGACCCAGTACTTC.

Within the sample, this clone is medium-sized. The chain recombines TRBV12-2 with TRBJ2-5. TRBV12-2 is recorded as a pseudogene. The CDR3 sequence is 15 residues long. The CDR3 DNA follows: TGTGCAAGTCACTTAAATTGGATAGTAGTGGAGACCCAGTACTTC. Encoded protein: CASHLNWIVVETQYF.

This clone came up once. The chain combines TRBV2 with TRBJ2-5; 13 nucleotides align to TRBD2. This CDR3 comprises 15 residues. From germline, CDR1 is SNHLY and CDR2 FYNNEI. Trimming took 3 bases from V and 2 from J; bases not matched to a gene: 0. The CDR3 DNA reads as TGTGCCAGCAGTGAGGGACTAGCGGGGCAAGAGACCCAGTACTTC. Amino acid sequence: CASSEGLAGQETQYF.

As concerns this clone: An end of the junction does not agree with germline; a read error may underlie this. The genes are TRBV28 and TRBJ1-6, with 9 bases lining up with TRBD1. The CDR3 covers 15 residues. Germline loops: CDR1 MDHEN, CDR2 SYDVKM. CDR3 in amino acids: CASSHDLVKGQGLRF. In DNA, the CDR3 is TGTGCCAGCAGTCACGATCTAGTTAAGGGACAGGGTCTTCGCTTT. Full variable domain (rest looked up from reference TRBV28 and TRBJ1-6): DVKVTQSSRYLVKRTGEKVFLECVQDMDHENMFWYRQDPGLGLRLIYFSYDVKMKEKGDIPEGYSVSREKKERFSLILESASTNQTSMYLCASSHDLVKGQGLRFGNGTRLTVT.

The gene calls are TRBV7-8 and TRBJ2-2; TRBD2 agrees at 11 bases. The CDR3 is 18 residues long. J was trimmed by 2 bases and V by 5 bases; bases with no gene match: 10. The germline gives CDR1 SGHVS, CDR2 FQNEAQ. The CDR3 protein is CASSRALAGGFNTGELFF. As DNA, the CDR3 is TGTGCCAGCAGCCGGGCCCTAGCGGGAGGCTTTAACACCGGGGAGCTGTTTTTT.

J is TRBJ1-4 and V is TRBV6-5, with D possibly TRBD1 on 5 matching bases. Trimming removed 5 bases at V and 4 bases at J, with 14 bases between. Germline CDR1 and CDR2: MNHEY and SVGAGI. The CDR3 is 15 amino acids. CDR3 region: CASSRQGTLNEKLFF. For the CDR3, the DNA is TGTGCCAGCAGTCGGCAGGGTACCCTTAATGAAAAACTGTTTTTT.

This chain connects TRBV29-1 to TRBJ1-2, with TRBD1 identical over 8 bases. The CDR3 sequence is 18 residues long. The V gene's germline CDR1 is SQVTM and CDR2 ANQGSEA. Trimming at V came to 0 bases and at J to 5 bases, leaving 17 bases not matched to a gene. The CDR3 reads CSVEEPYTPGQGLYGYTF. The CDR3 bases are TGCAGCGTTGAAGAACCGTATACTCCCGGACAGGGTCTTTATGGCTACACCTTC.

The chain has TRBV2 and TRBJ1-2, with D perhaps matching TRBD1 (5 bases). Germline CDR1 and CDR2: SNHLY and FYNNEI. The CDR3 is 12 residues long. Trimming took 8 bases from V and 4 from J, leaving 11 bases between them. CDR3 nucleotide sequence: TGTGCCAGCTCCAGGGCTATCTATGGCTACACCTTC. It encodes CASSRAIYGYTF.

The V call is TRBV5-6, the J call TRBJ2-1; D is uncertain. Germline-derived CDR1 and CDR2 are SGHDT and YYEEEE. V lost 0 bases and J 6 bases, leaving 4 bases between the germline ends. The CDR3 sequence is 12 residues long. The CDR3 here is CASSLVSNEQFF. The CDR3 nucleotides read TGTGCCAGCAGCTTGGTTAGCAATGAGCAGTTCTTC. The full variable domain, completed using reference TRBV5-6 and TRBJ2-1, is DAGVTQSPTHLIKTRGQQVTLRCSPKSGHDTVSWYQQALGQGPQFIFQYYEEEERQRGNFPDRFSGHQFPNYSSELNVNALLLGDSALYLCASSLVSNEQFFGPGTRLTVL.

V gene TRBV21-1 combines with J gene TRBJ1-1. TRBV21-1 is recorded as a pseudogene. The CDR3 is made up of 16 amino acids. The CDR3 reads CASSKGGEAPNTEAFF. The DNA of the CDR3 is TGTGCCAGCAGCAAAGGTGGGGAGGCCCCGAACACTGAAGCTTTCTTT.

The CDR3 sequence is CASSRSRGQIRAGNTIYF. The CDR3 DNA follows: TGTGCCAGCAGCCGTTCCAGGGGGCAAATACGGGCCGGAAACACCATATATTTT. The gene calls are TRBV7-2 and TRBJ1-3; 8 positions match TRBD1. Germline CDR1 and CDR2: SGHTA and FQGNSA. The CDR3 is made up of 18 amino acids. The trim removed 5 bases at V and 4 bases at J, leaving 16 bases unmatched.

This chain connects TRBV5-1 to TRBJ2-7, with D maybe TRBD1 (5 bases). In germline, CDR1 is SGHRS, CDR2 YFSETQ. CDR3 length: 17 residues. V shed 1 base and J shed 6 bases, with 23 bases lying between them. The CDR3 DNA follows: TGCGCCAGCAGCTTGAACGCCAGGACCATTCTAGGGGTCGAGCAGTACTTC. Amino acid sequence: CASSLNARTILGVEQYF.

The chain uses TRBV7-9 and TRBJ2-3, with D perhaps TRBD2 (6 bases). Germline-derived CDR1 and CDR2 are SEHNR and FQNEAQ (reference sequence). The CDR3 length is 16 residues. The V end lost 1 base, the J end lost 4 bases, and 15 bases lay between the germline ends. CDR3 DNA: TGTGCCAGCAGCTTAGTGGCGGGGCTTGAGGCAGATACGCAGTATTTT. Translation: CASSLVAGLEADTQYF.

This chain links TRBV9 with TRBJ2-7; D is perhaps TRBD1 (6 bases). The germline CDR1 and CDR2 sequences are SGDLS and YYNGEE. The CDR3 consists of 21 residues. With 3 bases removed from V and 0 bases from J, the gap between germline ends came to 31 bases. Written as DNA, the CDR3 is TGTGCCAGCAGCGCCACCGCGAATATCATCTCGACAGGCGTATACTCCTACGAGCAGTACGTC. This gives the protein CASSATANIISTGVYSYEQYV.

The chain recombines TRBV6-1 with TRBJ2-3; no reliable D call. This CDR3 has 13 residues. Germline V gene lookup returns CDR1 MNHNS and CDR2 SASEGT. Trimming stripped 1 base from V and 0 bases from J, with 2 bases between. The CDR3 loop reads CASSEVSTDTQYF. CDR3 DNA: TGTGCCAGCAGTGAAGTGAGCACAGATACGCAGTATTTT.

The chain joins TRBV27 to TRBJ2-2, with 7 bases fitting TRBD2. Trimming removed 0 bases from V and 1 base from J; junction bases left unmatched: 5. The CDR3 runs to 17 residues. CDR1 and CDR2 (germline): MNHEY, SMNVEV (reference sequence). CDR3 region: CASSLSRTGGNTGELFF. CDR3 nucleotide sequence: TGTGCCAGCAGTTTATCGAGGACGGGAGGGAACACCGGGGAGCTGTTTTTT.

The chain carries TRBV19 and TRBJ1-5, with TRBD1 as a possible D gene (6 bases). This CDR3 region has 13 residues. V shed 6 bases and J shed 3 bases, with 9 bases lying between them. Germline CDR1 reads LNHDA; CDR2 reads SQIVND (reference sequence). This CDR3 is CASSRGANQPQHF. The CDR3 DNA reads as TGTGCCAGTAGCCGGGGGGCCAATCAGCCCCAGCATTTT.

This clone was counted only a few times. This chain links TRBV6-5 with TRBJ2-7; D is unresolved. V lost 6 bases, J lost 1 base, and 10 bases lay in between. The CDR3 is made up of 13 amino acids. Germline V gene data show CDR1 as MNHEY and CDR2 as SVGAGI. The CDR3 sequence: CASRTTRSYEQYF. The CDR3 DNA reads TGTGCCAGCAGAACAACGAGATCCTACGAGCAGTACTTC.

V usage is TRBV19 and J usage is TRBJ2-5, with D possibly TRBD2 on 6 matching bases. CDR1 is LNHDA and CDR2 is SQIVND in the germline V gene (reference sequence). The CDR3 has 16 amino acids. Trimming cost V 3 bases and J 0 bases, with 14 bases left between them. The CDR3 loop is CASSIVGGTYQETQYF. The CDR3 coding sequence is TGTGCCAGTAGTATTGTCGGGGGAACGTACCAAGAGACCCAGTACTTC. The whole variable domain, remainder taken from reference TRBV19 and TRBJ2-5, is DGGITQSPKYLFRKEGQNVTLSCEQNLNHDAMYWYRQDPGQGLRLIYYSQIVNDFQKGDIAEGYSVSREKKESFPLTVTSAQKNPTAFYLCASSIVGGTYQETQYFGPGTRLLVL.

CDR3 in amino acids: CAWSSSGLWEKLFF. CDR3 nucleotide sequence: TGTGCCTGGTCCAGTAGCGGTTTGTGGGAAAAACTGTTTTTT. This sequence joins TRBV30 and TRBJ1-4; D uncertain. The ends were cut back, 5 bases at V and 8 bases at J, with 18 bases in the middle. CDR1 and CDR2 (germline): GTSNPN, SVGIG (reference sequence). The CDR3 spans 14 residues.

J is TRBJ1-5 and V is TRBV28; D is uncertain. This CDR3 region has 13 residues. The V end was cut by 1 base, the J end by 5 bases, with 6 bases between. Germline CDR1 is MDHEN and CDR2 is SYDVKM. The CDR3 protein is CASSLFPYQPQHF. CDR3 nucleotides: TGTGCCAGCAGTTTATTTCCATATCAGCCCCAGCATTTT. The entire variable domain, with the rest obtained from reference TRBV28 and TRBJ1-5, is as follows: DVKVTQSSRYLVKRTGEKVFLECVQDMDHENMFWYRQDPGLGLRLIYFSYDVKMKEKGDIPEGYSVSREKKERFSLILESASTNQTSMYLCASSLFPYQPQHFGDGTRLSIL.